One T cell receptor beta chain is described in this entry. The antigen remains unidentified. Using a J-beta primer mix together with a sample-barcoded 5' primer, a second PCR was run for about 6 to 12 cycles. The authors tagged each cDNA molecule using a template-switch adaptor with 12 random nucleotides. TCRdb reanalysed the 5' RACE reads using MiXCR and keeps one entry per CDR3 protein. The sample has 700,000 to 950,000 distinct CDR3 sequences; nearly 60% are singletons. The ends lost 5 bases at V and 6 bases at J; junction bases unmatched: 10. Per the germline V gene, CDR1 is LNHNV and CDR2 is YYDKDF (reference sequence). The CDR3 totals 15 residues. The sample originates from a study of blood T cells in healthy people across ages. Study outcomes and limitations: Unsorted PBMCs blocked a conclusive comparison of naive and antigen-experienced cells.

The V and J genes are TRBV15 and TRBJ2-3, with TRBD2 matching 8 bases. The clonotype comes from a man aged 30 to 39 in good health. Sequenced: blood. The CDR3 spells CATSPEAGVMDTQYF. DNA of the CDR3: TGTGCCACCAGCCCGGAAGCGGGGGTAATGGATACGCAGTATTTT.